The source of this T cell receptor beta chain is a study of response to subunit inactivated influenza vaccine. Regarding the study as a whole: Only a handful of new T cells, the authors suggested, are recruited with each seasonal influenza vaccination.

TCRdb re-called the RT-PCR reads with MiXCR, one entry per CDR3 protein. The sample carries roughly 520,000 distinct CDR3 sequences, less than 30% recorded once. This CDR3 has 15 amino acids. Germline V gene sequence: CDR1 KGHDR, CDR2 SFDVKD. V lost 3 bases and J 1 base, leaving 10 bases between the germline ends. A note on this clonotype: No antigen is known for it.

Sequencing used CD4+ T cells sorted from PBMCs, obtained 5 to 6 days after vaccination. The chain joins TRBV24-1 to TRBJ2-3, with TRBD1 as a possible D gene (6 bases). The origin of this receptor is a man aged 45 to 65 who received an inactivated influenza vaccine. The CDR3 loop is CATSDTGRGTDTQYF. The CDR3 nucleotides are TGTGCCACCAGTGATACAGGGCGAGGCACAGATACGCAGTATTTT.